The 10 T cell receptor beta chains below all came from one sample that was sequenced in a study of radiation and T cells in renal cell carcinoma. The time point was: blood 4 weeks post-SBRT, at nephrectomy. The sample's treatment: 15 Gy SBRT to primary tumor, nephrectomy 4 weeks later. Profiled with immunoSEQ multiplex PCR; TCRdb holds only in-frame clones, not every one. The sample lists approximately 150,000 clones; 75% to 90% were seen once. Sample: blood, taken from a patient whose treatment included radiotherapy and nephrectomy. These receptors were obtained from a woman between 50 and 59 years old with renal cell carcinoma.

The chain employs TRBV27 and TRBJ2-3; D unresolved. Germline V lookup: CDR1 MNHEY, CDR2 SMNVEV (reference sequence). The length of the CDR3 is 11 residues. The V end lost 7 bases, the J end lost 2 bases, and 4 bases lay between the germline ends. The CDR3 DNA sequence: TGTGCCAGCACGAACACAGATACGCAGTATTTT. It yields the protein CASTNTDTQYF.

The chain recombines TRBV10-2 with TRBJ2-2, with 10 bases aligning to TRBD1. The length of the CDR3 is 15 residues. V was pared by 5 bases and J by 4 bases, with 4 bases of the junction left unmatched. Germline CDR1 WSHSY, CDR2 SAAADI. The CDR3 nucleotides are TGCGCCAGCAGTCTGGACAGGGGGGGCACCGGGGAGCTGTTTTTT. This codes for CASSLDRGGTGELFF.

The rearrangement links TRBV10-2 to TRBJ2-3; D possibly corresponds to TRBD2 (5 bases). The germline V gene encodes CDR1 WSHSY and CDR2 SAAADI. CDR3 size: 13 residues. V lost 7 bases and J lost 2, with 10 bases in between. CDR3: CASKRLFTDTQYF. As DNA, the CDR3 is TGCGCCAGCAAGCGGTTATTCACAGATACGCAGTATTTT.

This clone is a singleton in its sample. The V call is TRBV23-1, the J call TRBJ1-2; possibly TRBD1 for D (5 bases). TRBV23-1 is marked as an open reading frame, function uncertain. This CDR3 has 12 amino acids. Between the trimmed V and J ends, which lost 3 bases and 3 bases, there was a span of 5 bases. CDR3 region: CASSQGHYGYTF. As DNA, the CDR3 is TGCGCCAGCAGTCAGGGACACTATGGCTACACCTTC.

The rearrangement links TRBV7-9 to TRBJ2-1; D remains unclear. The CDR3 sequence is 15 residues long. In germline, CDR1 is SEHNR, CDR2 FQNEAQ (reference sequence). V was pared by 5 bases and J by 2 bases, with 13 bases between. The CDR3 sequence: CASSHRAIPYNEQFF. CDR3 sequence (DNA): TGTGCCAGCAGCCACCGGGCTATCCCCTACAATGAGCAGTTCTTC.

This chain uses TRBV10-3 with TRBJ1-1; tentative D call: TRBD1 (5 bases). The CDR3 runs 13 residues. The germline V gene encodes CDR1 ENHRY and CDR2 SYGVKD. Trimming shortened V by 11 bases and J by 1 base, and 14 bases separated the two germline ends. CDR3 sequence: CAGQGRPNTEAFF. The CDR3 DNA reads as TGTGCCGGGCAGGGTAGACCGAACACTGAAGCTTTCTTT.

The genes are TRBV4-3 and TRBJ2-5; D uncertain. The J call may be wrong; the DNA end is better matched by TRBJ2-7. Germline CDR1 LGHNA, CDR2 YSLEER. This CDR3 contains 15 residues. The CDR3 protein is CASSQYAVSSYEQYF. The CDR3 bases are TGCGCCAGCAGCCAATACGCGGTGAGTTCCTACGAGCAGTACTTC.

This chain joins TRBV2 and TRBJ1-6; D is possibly TRBD1 (5 bases). The length of the CDR3 is 15 residues. The germline gives CDR1 SNHLY, CDR2 FYNNEI. V lost 4 bases, J lost 7 bases, and 14 bases lay in between. CDR3 nucleotide sequence: TGTGCCAGCAGTGGATCGTGGCCAGGGAATTCACCCCTCCACTTT. It specifies CASSGSWPGNSPLHF. Using reference TRBV2 and TRBJ1-6 for the parts outside the CDR3, the full variable domain is EPEVTQTPSHQVTQMGQEVILRCVPISNHLYFYWYRQILGQKVEFLVSFYNNEISEKSEIFDDQFSVERPDGSNFTLKIRSTKLEDSAMYFCASSGSWPGNSPLHFGNGTRLTVT.

This chain connects TRBV6-6 to TRBJ2-7; D not resolved. This CDR3 has 12 amino acids. Trimming removed 2 bases at V and 4 bases at J, with 6 bases between. Germline assignment: CDR1 MNHNY and CDR2 SVGAGI (reference sequence). CDR3 protein: CASSYASYEQYF. CDR3 nucleotide sequence: TGTGCCAGCAGTTACGCTTCTTACGAGCAGTACTTC.

The chain combines TRBV10-3 with TRBJ2-7; 12 bases line up with TRBD1. The CDR3 contains 15 residues. Germline V gene data show CDR1 as ENHRY and CDR2 as SYGVKD. The J segment lost 4 bases and the V segment lost 4 bases, leaving 5 bases of the junction unmatched. As DNA, the CDR3 is TGTGCCATCAGTGGGGGGACAGGGGGCTTTTACGAGCAGTACTTC. Residues: CAISGGTGGFYEQYF.